These 16 T cell receptor beta chains originate from one sample sequenced in a study of PD-L1 blockade in urothelial cancer. Assay: immunoSEQ multiplex PCR; the TCRdb copy retains only in-frame clones and omits some. The data contain 75,000 to 95,000 clones, 85% to 95% of them singletons. The sequences come from PBMCs, collected around atezolizumab (anti-PD-L1) treatment. These receptors were taken from a man aged 55 to 70 with urothelial cancer.

The chain is built from TRBV5-1 and TRBJ2-7; 10 bases agree with TRBD2. V lost 1 base to trimming and J lost 5 bases; unmatched junction nucleotides: 3. Germline V gives CDR1 SGHRS, CDR2 YFSETQ. The CDR3 sequence is 14 residues long. CDR3 protein: CASSLFLAGDEQYF. DNA of the CDR3: TGCGCCAGCAGCTTGTTCCTAGCGGGAGACGAGCAGTACTTC.

The table lists this clone with a count of one. This chain links TRBV19 with TRBJ2-3; TRBD1 matches 8 bases. CDR1 is LNHDA and CDR2 is SQIVND in the germline V gene (reference sequence). There are 17 residues in the CDR3. Trimming cost V 10 bases and J 4 bases; bases outside gene matches: 19. Here the CDR3 reads CATSPGTGVPAADTQYF. For the CDR3, the DNA is TGTGCCACCTCCCCCGGGACAGGAGTCCCAGCGGCAGATACGCAGTATTTT. The full variable domain, its missing parts supplied by reference TRBV19 and TRBJ2-3, is DGGITQSPKYLFRKEGQNVTLSCEQNLNHDAMYWYRQDPGQGLRLIYYSQIVNDFQKGDIAEGYSVSREKKESFPLTVTSAQKNPTAFYLCATSPGTGVPAADTQYFGPGTRLTVL.

The chain couples TRBV7-8 to TRBJ2-7, with D hard to call. CDR1 and CDR2 from the germline V gene are SGHVS and FQNEAQ. The V end was cut by 5 bases, the J end by 8 bases, with 10 bases between. This CDR3 spans 11 amino acids. CDR3 DNA sequence: TGTGCCAGCAGCCCCCAACTGAAGCAGTACTTC. Translation gives CASSPQLKQYF.

This clone was counted a few times. The CDR3 is CAQWVGDYGYTF. CDR3 nucleotides: TGTGCACAATGGGTCGGGGACTATGGCTACACCTTC. This sequence joins TRBV30 and TRBJ1-2; no reliable D call. The germline V gene has CDR1 GTSNPN and CDR2 SVGIG (reference sequence). This CDR3 is 12 amino acids long.

In its sample, this clone ranks as medium-sized (0.01 to 0.1%). This sequence joins TRBV10-1 and TRBJ1-2; D is uncertain. V gave up 10 bases and J gave up 7 bases, with 22 bases separating them. The CDR3 totals 14 residues. CDR1 is WNHNN, CDR2 SYGVQD, per germline (reference sequence). This CDR3 is CATHPGKGVRGYTF. CDR3 nucleotide sequence: TGCGCCACCCACCCGGGGAAGGGCGTCCGTGGCTACACCTTC.

The chain uses TRBV6-5 and TRBJ1-2; no firm D call. V was pared by 5 bases and J by 4 bases, with 17 bases between. The CDR3 covers 15 residues. Germline values: CDR1 MNHEY, CDR2 SVGAGI. The CDR3 spells CASSPYRQETYGYTF. The DNA of the CDR3 is TGTGCCAGCAGTCCTTATAGGCAGGAAACCTATGGCTACACCTTC.

The chain couples TRBV19 to TRBJ1-6; TRBD1 matches 9 bases. The V segment lost 4 bases and the J segment 9 bases; nucleotides outside the gene matches: 10. Per germline, CDR1 LNHDA and CDR2 SQIVND (reference sequence). This CDR3 has 16 amino acids. CDR3 amino acids: CASSTIPGQGGSPLHF. CDR3 coding DNA: TGTGCCAGTAGTACCATCCCGGGACAGGGAGGTTCACCCCTCCACTTT.

V and J are TRBV7-2 and TRBJ2-7; 7 bases line up with TRBD2. Germline lookup yields CDR1 SGHTA and CDR2 FQGNSA. The V and J ends lost 6 bases and 3 bases, in that order; junction bases with no gene match: 11. The CDR3 is 15 residues long. The CDR3 nucleotides are TGTGCCAGCAGTTCCCAGCGGGGCGCCTTCTACGAGCAGTACTTC. As protein: CASSSQRGAFYEQYF.

The chain has TRBV5-6 and TRBJ2-7; 7 nucleotides align to TRBD1. V shed 2 bases, J shed 2 bases, and the junction held 10 bases outside the gene matches. CDR3 length: 16 amino acids. Germline V gives CDR1 SGHDT, CDR2 YYEEEE. The CDR3 DNA reads as TGTGCCAGCAGCTTTACCTTCAGGGGGTCGGCCTACGAGCAGTACTTC. It translates to CASSFTFRGSAYEQYF.

This clone was seen only once. The chain recombines TRBV27 with TRBJ2-1, with D possibly TRBD2 on 6 matching bases. CDR3 length equals 13 residues. The V end lost 6 bases, the J end lost 0 bases, and 6 bases lay between the germline ends. Germline CDR1 is MNHEY and CDR2 is SMNVEV (reference sequence). The CDR3 sequence is CASSGGSYNEQFF. The CDR3 nucleotides are TGTGCCAGCAGCGGGGGCTCCTACAATGAGCAGTTCTTC.

The chain links TRBV6-5 to TRBJ1-5, with D possibly matching TRBD1 (6 bases). Looked up from germline, CDR1 is MNHEY and CDR2 is SVGAGI. Between the trimmed V and J ends, which lost 6 bases and 0 bases, there was a span of 12 bases. This CDR3 is 15 amino acids long. The CDR3: CASRPGQFSNQPQHF. The CDR3 DNA reads as TGTGCCAGCAGACCCGGACAGTTTAGCAATCAGCCCCAGCATTTT.

V is TRBV20-1 and J is TRBJ2-1; 7 bases align to TRBD1. V was pared by 6 bases and J by 10 bases, with 6 bases of the junction left unmatched. This CDR3 spans 11 amino acids. Germline V gene lookup returns CDR1 DFQATT and CDR2 SNEGSKA (reference sequence). CDR3 in amino acids: CSAGPDREQFF. CDR3 nucleotide sequence: TGCAGTGCGGGCCCGGACAGGGAGCAGTTCTTC.

This clone occurred once. This chain joins TRBV4-2 and TRBJ2-2, with 9 nucleotides matching TRBD2. V lost 4 bases and J lost 7; bases outside the gene matches: 7. This CDR3 has 15 residues. The V gene's germline CDR1 is LGHNA and CDR2 YNFKEQ. The CDR3 DNA reads as TGTGCCAGCAGCCCCGGGACTAGCTCGGACGGGGAGCTGTTTTTT. This translates into CASSPGTSSDGELFF.

The chain employs TRBV5-3 and TRBJ1-5; D is unresolved. TRBV5-3 is known as an ORF, though its function is uncertain. This CDR3 is built from 15 residues. With 0 bases removed from V and 2 bases from J, the gap between germline ends came to 9 bases. CDR3 amino acids: CARSLALLGNQPQHF. The CDR3, as DNA: TGTGCCAGAAGCTTGGCACTGCTGGGCAATCAGCCCCAGCATTTT.

This clone occurred once. The chain uses TRBV7-2 and TRBJ2-7, with TRBD1 matching over 11 bases. The CDR3 runs 16 residues. Germline V gene data show CDR1 as SGHTA and CDR2 as FQGNSA. V lost 5 bases and J lost 7; bases outside the gene matches: 13. The CDR3 nucleotides are TGTGCCAGCAGCCCCTCCCTGGGACAGGGGGAGGTGGAGCAGTACTTC. Translating it yields CASSPSLGQGEVEQYF.

The chain has TRBV7-2 and TRBJ1-2; the match to TRBD1 covers 11 bases. Trimming took 4 bases from V and 7 from J; bases not matched to a gene: 8. Germline CDR1 reads SGHTA; CDR2 reads FQGNSA. The CDR3 has 15 residues. CDR3 amino acids: CASSSMGGTGGGYTF. The CDR3 DNA follows: TGTGCCAGCAGCTCCATGGGGGGGACAGGGGGTGGCTACACCTTC.